This T cell receptor beta chain was observed in a study of CD8 T cells in Susac syndrome. Random hexamers were used to reverse transcribe the RNA input (0.5 to 1 ug). Amplification of TCR beta CDR3 spanned 54 Vbeta and 13 Jbeta via immunoSEQ multiplex PCR. TCRdb reprocessed the immunoSEQ multiplex PCR reads via MiXCR and lists one record per CDR3 protein. The table includes 85,000 to 130,000 distinct CDR3 sequences, around 94% detected once. Overall study results and limits: Detection of Susac-specific public clones gave approximately 16 in total CD8+ repertoires and 4 or 5 in CD8+ TEMRA repertoires.

The CDR3 is made up of 14 amino acids. With 4 bases removed from V and 2 bases from J, the gap between germline ends came to 12 bases. CDR1 and CDR2 from the germline V gene are SEHNR and FQNEAQ (reference sequence). As to this clonotype: The antigen is undetermined.

Sequencing of TCR beta, carried out with a high-throughput approach, was applied to CD8+ and CD4+ T cells from the blood. Negative isolation was used for CD8+ and CD4+ T cells, and FACS enrichment was applied to TEMRA cells. The chain combines TRBV7-9 with TRBJ2-7; the D call may be TRBD1 or TRBD2 (5 bases each). Sample: CD8+ T cells from PBMCs. This sequence was found in a human donor with Susac syndrome. CDR3: CASSSGDGAYEQYF. The CDR3 DNA reads TGTGCCAGCAGCTCCGGGGACGGAGCCTACGAGCAGTACTTC.